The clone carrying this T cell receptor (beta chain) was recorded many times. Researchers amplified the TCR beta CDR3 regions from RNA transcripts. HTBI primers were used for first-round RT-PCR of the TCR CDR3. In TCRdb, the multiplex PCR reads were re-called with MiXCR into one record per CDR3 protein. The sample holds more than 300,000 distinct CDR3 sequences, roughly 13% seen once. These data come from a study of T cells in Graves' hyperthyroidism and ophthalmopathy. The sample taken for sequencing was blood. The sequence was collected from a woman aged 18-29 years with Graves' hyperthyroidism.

The chain's CDR3 is CASSYSVLNTEAFF. The CDR3 nucleotides are TGTGCCAGCAGTTACTCTGTTCTGAACACTGAAGCTTTCTTT. J is TRBJ1-1 and V is TRBV6-2 or TRBV6-3; D is ambiguous. Germline CDR1 reads MNHEY; CDR2 reads SVGEGT. V lost 0 bases and J lost 0, with 5 bases in between. The CDR3 contains 14 residues.